This T cell receptor beta chain was found in a study of OX40 agonist ivuxolimab in advanced cancers. For the wider study: The costimulatory receptor OX40 (CD134) was targeted by ivuxolimab, a fully human IgG2 agonistic monoclonal antibody. Intravenous ivuxolimab was administered to patients every 2 weeks at six dose levels: 0.01, 0.1, 0.3, 1.5, 3 and 10 mg/kg. Among the approximately 50 dose-escalation patients, around 19 had hepatocellular carcinoma, roughly 15 melanoma, 9 renal cell carcinoma and 9 head and neck cancer. A male proportion of around 83% and a mean age of approximately 58 years, ranging from 23 to 79, were recorded for the dose-escalation cohort. Patients were allowed to have had prior anti-PD-1, anti-PD-L1 or anti-CTLA-4 therapy, and 30% to 40% of the dose-escalation patients had previously received checkpoint inhibitors. Partial responses occurred in three dose-escalation patients, of whom one had hepatocellular carcinoma and two had cutaneous melanoma. The purpose of peripheral TCRbeta sequencing was to test whether ivuxolimab changed TCR sequence diversity and led to clonal T-cell expansion. The paper reports the monotherapy dose-escalation portion (N of about 54 patients) of the phase I ivuxolimab trial.

Genomic DNA was extracted from sorted cells for sequencing of the TCRbeta CDR3 region. TCRbeta CDR3 regions were sequenced using the immunoSEQ Assay. TCRdb took over this immuneACCESS table, retaining in-frame rearrangements with V and J assigned. Such tables are incomplete; in checked studies, under half of the missing clones stem from an unresolved V gene, and the remainder is unexplained. The sample records tens of thousands of clones, approximately 90% of which are singletons. Of the sample, 30% to 35% falls within the top ten clones. Patients with a history of autoimmune disease or receiving systemic immunosuppression were excluded from the trial. Peripheral blood for TCR sequencing was drawn from every dose cohort at baseline, at cycle 4 day 1 and at cycle 7 day 1. Samples came from an open-label, multicenter, first-in-human phase I dose-escalation trial of ivuxolimab. The trial enrolled adults with locally advanced or metastatic head and neck squamous cell, hepatocellular, melanoma or renal cell carcinoma. Before TCR sequencing, CD4+ T cells and CD8+ T cells from peripheral blood were sorted into separate populations.

Overall study outcomes, separate from this receptor: On average, CD8+ T cells showed more expanded clones than CD4+ T cells after ivuxolimab. Low levels of normalized T-cell clonal expansion were also seen in some patients who did not respond. In partial responders in the 0.1-3.0 mg/kg groups, normalized peripheral clonal expansion was found to be among the lowest, especially among CD8+ T cells. The antigen specificity of the clonally expanded peripheral T cells was not determined. Clonal expansion of both CD4+ and CD8+ blood T cells was observed from baseline to week 6 at doses 0.1 to 3.0 mg/kg.

The table lists this clone with a few counts. The clone's antigen remains unknown. One base away there is no much larger clone; base qualities are not given. This clonotype originated in an adult with an advanced solid tumor such as melanoma, head and neck, liver or kidney cancer. The sequences come from CD4+ or CD8+ T cells sorted from blood, collected in a trial of the OX40 agonist ivuxolimab.

The bases are TGCGCCAGCAGACCGACGGCGGACACTGAAGCTTTCTTT. Its amino acids are CASRPTADTEAFF. Recombination linked TRBV4-1 to TRBJ1-1; no D gene is confidently identified. The CDR3, from cysteine to phenylalanine, totals 13 residues. Just the 39-base CDR3 DNA is kept, in frame starting at base 1. CDR1 and CDR2 are read off the germline V gene as MGHRA and YSYEKL. Trimming removed 6 bases from V and 3 bases from J, leaving 11 bases between the germline ends.